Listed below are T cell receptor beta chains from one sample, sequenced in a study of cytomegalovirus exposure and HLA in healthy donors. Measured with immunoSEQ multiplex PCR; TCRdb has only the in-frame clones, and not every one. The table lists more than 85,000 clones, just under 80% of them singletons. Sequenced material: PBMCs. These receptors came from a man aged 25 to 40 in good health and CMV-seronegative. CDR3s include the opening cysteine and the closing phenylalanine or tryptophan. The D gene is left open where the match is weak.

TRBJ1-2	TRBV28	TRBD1	CATADRVGYGYTF
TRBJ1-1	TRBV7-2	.	CASSPPWTVNTEAFF
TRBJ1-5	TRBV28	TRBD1	CASITGDNQPQHF
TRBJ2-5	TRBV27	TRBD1	CASSSTGGWQTQYF
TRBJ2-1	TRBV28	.	CASSLLTGNEQFF
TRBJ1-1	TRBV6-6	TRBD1	CASRGQGPLEAFF
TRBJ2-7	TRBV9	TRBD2	CASSRTSGGYEQYF
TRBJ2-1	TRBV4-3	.	CASSPLGAANEQFF
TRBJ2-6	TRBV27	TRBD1	CASSLRRAPGQKISGANVLTF
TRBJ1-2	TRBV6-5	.	CASSTTGSGYTF
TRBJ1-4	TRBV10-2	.	CASSEGTRTEKLFF
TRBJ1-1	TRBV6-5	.	CASSEEGTYTEAFF